This TCR beta chain was recovered during a study of blood T cell repertoires in COVID-19. Study overall: Sites in the United States, Italy and Spain provided acute and convalescent COVID-19 samples.

The V and J ends lost 3 bases and 12 bases respectively, with 12 bases between them. CDR1 is WSHSY and CDR2 is SAAADI in the germline V gene. The CDR3 extends over 12 amino acids. Source study methods: Using reference gene primer amplification, nucleated cell counts were estimated. Profiling relied on immunoSEQ multiplex PCR, and the TCRdb table lists in-frame clones only, not all of them. From that table come the V and J calls and clone size; the DNA was used to work out D and trimming. The sample shows some 200,000 clones, roughly 78% of them seen only once. V gene TRBV10-2 combines with J gene TRBJ2-1; D is possibly TRBD2 (5 bases). The TCR comes from a woman aged 35 to 49 with acute or convalescent COVID-19. Sample: peripheral blood. The CDR3: CASSEVPSGQFF. Here the CDR3 DNA reads TGCGCCAGCAGTGAAGTTCCCAGCGGGCAGTTCTTC.